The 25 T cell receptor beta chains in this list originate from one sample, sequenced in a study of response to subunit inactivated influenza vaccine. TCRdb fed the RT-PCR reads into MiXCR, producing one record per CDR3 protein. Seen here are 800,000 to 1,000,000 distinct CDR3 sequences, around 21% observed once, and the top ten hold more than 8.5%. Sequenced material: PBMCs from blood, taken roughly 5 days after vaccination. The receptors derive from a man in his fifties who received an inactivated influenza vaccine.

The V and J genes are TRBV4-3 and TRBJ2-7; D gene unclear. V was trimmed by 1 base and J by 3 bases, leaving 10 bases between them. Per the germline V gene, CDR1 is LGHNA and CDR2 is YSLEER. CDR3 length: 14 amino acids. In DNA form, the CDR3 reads TGCGCCAGCAGCCAAGCGTACCCGAGCTACGAGCAGTACTTC. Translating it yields CASSQAYPSYEQYF.

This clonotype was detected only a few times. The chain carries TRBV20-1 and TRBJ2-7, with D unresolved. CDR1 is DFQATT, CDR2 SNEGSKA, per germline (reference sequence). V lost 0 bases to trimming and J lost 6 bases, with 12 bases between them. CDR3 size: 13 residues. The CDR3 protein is CSARDPRRSEQYF. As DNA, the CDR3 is TGCAGTGCTAGAGATCCTCGCAGGAGCGAGCAGTACTTC.

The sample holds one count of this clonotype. As DNA, the CDR3 is TGTGCCAGCAGTTTAGCGGACTCATCAGTAGATACGCAGTATTTT. Its translation: CASSLADSSVDTQYF. The chain combines TRBV28 with TRBJ2-3, with a tentative D call TRBD2 (5 bases). CDR1 is MDHEN and CDR2 is SYDVKM in the germline V gene. V dropped 2 bases and J dropped 5 bases, with 14 bases sitting between them. This CDR3 spans 15 amino acids.

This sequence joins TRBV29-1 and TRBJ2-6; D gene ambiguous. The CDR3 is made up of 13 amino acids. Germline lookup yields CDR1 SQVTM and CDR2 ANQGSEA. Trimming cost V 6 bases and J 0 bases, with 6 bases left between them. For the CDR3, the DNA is TGCAGCGTACAGAGCTCTGGGGCCAACGTCCTGACTTTC. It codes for CSVQSSGANVLTF.

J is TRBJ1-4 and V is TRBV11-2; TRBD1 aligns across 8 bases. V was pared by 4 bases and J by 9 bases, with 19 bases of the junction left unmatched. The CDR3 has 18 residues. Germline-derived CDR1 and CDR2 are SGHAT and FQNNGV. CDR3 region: CASSSSRGPDGEMKKLFF. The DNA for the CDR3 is TGTGCCAGCAGCTCCTCCAGGGGGCCCGACGGAGAGATGAAAAAACTGTTTTTT.

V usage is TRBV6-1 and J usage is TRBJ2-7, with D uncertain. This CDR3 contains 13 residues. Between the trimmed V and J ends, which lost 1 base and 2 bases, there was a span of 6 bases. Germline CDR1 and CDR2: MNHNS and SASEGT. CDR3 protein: CASSEVLAYEQYF. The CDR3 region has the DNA TGTGCCAGCAGTGAAGTTCTGGCCTACGAGCAGTACTTC.

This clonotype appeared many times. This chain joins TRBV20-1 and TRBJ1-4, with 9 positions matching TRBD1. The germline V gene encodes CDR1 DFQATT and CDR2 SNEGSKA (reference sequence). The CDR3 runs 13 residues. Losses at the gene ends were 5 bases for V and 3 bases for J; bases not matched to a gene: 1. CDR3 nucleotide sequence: TGCAGTGCTCGGGACAGGGCTAATGAAAAACTGTTTTTT. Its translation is CSARDRANEKLFF.

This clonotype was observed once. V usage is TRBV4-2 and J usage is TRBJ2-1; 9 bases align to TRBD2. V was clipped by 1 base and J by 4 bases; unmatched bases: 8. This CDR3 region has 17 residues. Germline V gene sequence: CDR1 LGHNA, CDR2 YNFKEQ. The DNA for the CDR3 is TGTGCCAGCAGCCAAGGGCTTCTGGCGGGAGGGTACAATGAGCAGTTCTTC. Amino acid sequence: CASSQGLLAGGYNEQFF.

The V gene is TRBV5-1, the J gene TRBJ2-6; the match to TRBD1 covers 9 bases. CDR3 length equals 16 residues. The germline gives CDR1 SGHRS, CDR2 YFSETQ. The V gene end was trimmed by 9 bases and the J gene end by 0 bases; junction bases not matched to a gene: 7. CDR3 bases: TGCGCCAAGACGACAGGGGGGGACTCTGGGGCCAACGTCCTGACTTTC. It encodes CAKTTGGDSGANVLTF. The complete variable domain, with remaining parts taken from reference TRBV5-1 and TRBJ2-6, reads KAGVTQTPRYLIKTRGQQVTLSCSPISGHRSVSWYQQTPGQGLQFLFEYFSETQRNKGNFPGRFSGRQFSNSRSEMNVSTLELGDSALYLCAKTTGGDSGANVLTFGAGSRLTVL.

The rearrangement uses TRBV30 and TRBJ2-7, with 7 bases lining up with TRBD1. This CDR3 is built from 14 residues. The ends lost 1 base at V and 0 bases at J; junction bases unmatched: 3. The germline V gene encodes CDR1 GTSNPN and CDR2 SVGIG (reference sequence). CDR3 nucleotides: TGTGCCTGGAGTGGTCAGGGGGACTCCTACGAGCAGTACTTC. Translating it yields CAWSGQGDSYEQYF.

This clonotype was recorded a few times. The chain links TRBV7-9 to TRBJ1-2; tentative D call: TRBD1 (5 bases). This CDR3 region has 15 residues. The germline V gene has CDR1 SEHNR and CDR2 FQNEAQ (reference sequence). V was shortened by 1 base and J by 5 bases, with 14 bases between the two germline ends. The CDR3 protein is CASSLETTAGYGYTF. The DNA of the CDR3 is TGTGCCAGCAGCTTAGAGACGACAGCGGGGTATGGCTACACCTTC.

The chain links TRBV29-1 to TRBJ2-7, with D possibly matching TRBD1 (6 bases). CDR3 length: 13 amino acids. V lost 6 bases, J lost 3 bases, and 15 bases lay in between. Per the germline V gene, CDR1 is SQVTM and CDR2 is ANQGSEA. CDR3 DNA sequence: TGCAGCGTCCAACAGGGAGATCGCTACGAGCAGTACTTC. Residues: CSVQQGDRYEQYF.

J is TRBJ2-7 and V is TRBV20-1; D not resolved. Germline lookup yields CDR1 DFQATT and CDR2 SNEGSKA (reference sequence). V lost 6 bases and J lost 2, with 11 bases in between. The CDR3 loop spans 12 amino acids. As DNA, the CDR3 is TGCAGTGCCAAAGACGGACCCTACGAGCAGTACTTC. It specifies CSAKDGPYEQYF.

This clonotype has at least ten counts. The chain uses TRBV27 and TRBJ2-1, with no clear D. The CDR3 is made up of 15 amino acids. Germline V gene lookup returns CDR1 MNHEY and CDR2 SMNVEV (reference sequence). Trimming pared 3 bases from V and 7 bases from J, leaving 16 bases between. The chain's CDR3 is CASSFGWVGLNEQFF. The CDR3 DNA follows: TGTGCCAGCAGTTTCGGTTGGGTAGGGTTGAATGAGCAGTTCTTC.

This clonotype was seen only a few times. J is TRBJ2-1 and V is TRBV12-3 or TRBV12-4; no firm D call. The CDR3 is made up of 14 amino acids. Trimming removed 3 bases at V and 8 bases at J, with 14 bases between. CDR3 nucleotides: TGTGCCAGCAGTTTCCGGCTAGGGCTCGATGAGCAGTTCTTC. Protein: CASSFRLGLDEQFF.

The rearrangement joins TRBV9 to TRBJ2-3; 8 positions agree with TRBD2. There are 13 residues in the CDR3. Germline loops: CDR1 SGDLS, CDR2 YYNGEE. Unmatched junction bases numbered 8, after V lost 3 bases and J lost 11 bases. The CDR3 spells CASSAEALAGQYF. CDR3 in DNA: TGTGCCAGCAGCGCTGAGGCCCTAGCGGGGCAGTATTTT.

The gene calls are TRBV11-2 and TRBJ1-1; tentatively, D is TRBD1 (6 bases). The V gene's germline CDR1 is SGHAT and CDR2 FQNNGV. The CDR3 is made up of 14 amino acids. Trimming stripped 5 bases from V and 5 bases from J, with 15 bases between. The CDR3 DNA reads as TGTGCCAGCAGCCATTCACAGGGATGGACTGAAGCTTTCTTT. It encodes CASSHSQGWTEAFF. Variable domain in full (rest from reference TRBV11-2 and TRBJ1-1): EAGVAQSPRYKIIEKRQSVAFWCNPISGHATLYWYQQILGQGPKLLIQFQNNGVVDDSQLPKDRFSAERLKGVDSTLKIQPAKLEDSAVYLCASSHSQGWTEAFFGQGTRLTVV.

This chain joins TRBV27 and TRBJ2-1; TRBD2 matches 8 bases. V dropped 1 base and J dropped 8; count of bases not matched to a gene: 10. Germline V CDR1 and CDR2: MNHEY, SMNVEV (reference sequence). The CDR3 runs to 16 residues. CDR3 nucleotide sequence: TGTGCCAGCAGTTTATACGGGAGGGCCGATACGGATGAGCAGTTCTTC. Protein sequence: CASSLYGRADTDEQFF.

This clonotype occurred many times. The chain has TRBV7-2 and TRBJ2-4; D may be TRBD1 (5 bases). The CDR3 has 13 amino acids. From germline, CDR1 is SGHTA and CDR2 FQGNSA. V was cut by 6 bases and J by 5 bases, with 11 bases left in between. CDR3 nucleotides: TGTGCCAGCAGTACTACAGGTGAAAACATTCAGTACTTC. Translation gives CASSTTGENIQYF.

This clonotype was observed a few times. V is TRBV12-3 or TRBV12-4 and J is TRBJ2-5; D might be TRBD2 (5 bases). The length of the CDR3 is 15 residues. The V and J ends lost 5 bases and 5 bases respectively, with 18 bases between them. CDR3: CASSQEGTQLETQYF. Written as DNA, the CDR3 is TGTGCCAGCAGTCAAGAGGGAACACAGCTCGAGACCCAGTACTTC.

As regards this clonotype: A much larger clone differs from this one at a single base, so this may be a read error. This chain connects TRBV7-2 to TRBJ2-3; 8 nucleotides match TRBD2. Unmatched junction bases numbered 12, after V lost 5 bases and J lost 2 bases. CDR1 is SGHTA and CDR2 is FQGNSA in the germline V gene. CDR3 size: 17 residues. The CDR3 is CASSAILAGQLTDTQYF. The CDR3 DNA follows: TGTGCCAGCAGCGCTATCTTAGCGGGACAACTCACAGATACGCAGTATTTT.

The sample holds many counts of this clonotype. The CDR3: CASSPPGRYTEAFF. CDR3 nucleotide sequence: TGCGCCAGCAGCCCCCCGGGACGCTACACTGAAGCTTTCTTT. This chain uses TRBV5-1 with TRBJ1-1, with D perhaps matching TRBD1 (5 bases). CDR1 and CDR2 (germline): SGHRS, YFSETQ. CDR3 length: 14 amino acids. V was trimmed by 4 bases and J by 3 bases, leaving 13 bases between them.

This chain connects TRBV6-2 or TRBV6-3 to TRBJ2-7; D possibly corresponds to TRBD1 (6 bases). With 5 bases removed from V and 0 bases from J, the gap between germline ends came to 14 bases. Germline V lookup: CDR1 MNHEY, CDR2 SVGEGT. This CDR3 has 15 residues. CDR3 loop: CASSVDRRNSYEQYF. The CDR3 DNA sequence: TGTGCCAGCAGTGTAGACAGGCGAAACTCCTACGAGCAGTACTTC.

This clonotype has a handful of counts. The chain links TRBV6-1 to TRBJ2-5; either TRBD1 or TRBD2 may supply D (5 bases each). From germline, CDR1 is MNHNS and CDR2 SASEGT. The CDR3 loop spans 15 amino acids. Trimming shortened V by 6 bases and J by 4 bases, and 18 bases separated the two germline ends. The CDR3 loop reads CASSPGVRGGETQYF. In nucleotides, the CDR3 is TGTGCCAGCAGCCCCGGGGTAAGGGGTGGAGAGACCCAGTACTTC.

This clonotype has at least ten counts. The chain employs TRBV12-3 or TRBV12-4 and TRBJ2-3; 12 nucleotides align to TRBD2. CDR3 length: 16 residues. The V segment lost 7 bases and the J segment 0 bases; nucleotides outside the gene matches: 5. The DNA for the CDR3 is TGTGCCAGCAATCCCGGACTAGCGGGGAGCACAGATACGCAGTATTTT. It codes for CASNPGLAGSTDTQYF.